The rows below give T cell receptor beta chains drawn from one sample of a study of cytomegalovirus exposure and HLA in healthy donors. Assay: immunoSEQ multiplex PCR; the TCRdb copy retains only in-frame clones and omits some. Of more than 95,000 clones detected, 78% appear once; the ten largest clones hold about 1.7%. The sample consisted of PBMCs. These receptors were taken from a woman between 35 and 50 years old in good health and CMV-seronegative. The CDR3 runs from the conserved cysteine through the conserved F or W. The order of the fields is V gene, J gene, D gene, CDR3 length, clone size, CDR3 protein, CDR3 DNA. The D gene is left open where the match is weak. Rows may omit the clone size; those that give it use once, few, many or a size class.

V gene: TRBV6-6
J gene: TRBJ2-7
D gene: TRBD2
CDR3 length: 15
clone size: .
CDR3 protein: CASSSGGGGRGEQYF
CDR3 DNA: TGTGCCAGCAGCTCCGGGGGGGGAGGTCGAGGCGAGCAGTACTTC

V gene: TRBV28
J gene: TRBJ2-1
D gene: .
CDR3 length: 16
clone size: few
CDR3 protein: CASSQILWTKGNEQFF
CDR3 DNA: TGTGCCAGCAGCCAGATTTTGTGGACTAAGGGGAATGAGCAGTTCTTC

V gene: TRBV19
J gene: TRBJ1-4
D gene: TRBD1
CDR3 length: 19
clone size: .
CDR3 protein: CASSIGDRTIFATNEKLFF
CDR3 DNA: TGTGCCAGTAGTATAGGGGACAGGACCATATTTGCAACTAATGAAAAACTGTTTTTT

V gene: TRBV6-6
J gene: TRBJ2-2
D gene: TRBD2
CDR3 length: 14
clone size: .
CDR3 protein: CASRTSGMTGELFF
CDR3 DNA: TGTGCCAGCAGGACTAGCGGAATGACCGGGGAGCTGTTTTTT

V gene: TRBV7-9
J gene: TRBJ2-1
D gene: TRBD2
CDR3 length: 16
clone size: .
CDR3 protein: CASSLATSGRAGKQFF
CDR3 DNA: TGTGCCAGCAGCTTGGCTACTAGCGGGAGGGCCGGTAAGCAGTTCTTC

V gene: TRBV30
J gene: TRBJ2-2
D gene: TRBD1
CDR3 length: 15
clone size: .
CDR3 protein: CAWSPTGGRGGELFF
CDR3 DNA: TGTGCCTGGAGTCCGACAGGGGGCCGAGGCGGGGAGCTGTTTTTT

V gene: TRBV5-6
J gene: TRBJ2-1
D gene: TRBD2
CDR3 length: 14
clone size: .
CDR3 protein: CASGTSGIPRGQFF
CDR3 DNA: TGTGCCAGCGGGACTAGCGGGATCCCGAGGGGGCAGTTCTTC

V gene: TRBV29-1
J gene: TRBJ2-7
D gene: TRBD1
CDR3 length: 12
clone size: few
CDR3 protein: CSAGQGSYEQYF
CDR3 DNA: TGCAGCGCCGGACAGGGTTCCTACGAGCAGTACTTC

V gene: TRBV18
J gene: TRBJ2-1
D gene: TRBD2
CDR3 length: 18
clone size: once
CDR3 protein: CASSPPTRTSGRVNEQFF
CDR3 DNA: TGTGCCAGCTCACCACCCACCCGGACTAGCGGGAGAGTGAATGAGCAGTTCTTC

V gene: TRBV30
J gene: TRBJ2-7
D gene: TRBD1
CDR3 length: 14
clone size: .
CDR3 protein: CAWSPTGTGHEQYF
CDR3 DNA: TGTGCCTGGAGTCCTACCGGGACAGGGCACGAGCAGTACTTC

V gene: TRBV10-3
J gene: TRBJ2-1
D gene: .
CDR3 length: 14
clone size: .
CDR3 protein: CAISDFQGSNEQFF
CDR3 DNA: TGTGCCATCAGTGATTTTCAGGGGAGCAATGAGCAGTTCTTC

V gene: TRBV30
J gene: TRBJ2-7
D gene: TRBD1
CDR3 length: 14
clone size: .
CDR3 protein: CAWSRGQGAYEQYF
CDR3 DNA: TGTGCCTGGAGTAGGGGACAGGGGGCCTACGAGCAGTACTTC

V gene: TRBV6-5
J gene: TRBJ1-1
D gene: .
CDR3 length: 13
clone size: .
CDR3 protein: CASSEQLLTSAFF
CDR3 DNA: TGTGCCAGCAGTGAACAGCTTCTCACTTCAGCTTTCTTT

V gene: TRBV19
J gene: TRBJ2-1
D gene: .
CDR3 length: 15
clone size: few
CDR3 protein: CASRPPGIPYNEQFF
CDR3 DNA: TGTGCCAGTAGACCCCCGGGTATACCTTACAATGAGCAGTTCTTC

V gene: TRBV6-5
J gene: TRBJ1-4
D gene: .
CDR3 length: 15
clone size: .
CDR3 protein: CASSYQRPPNEKLFF
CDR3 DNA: TGTGCCAGCAGTTATCAGAGGCCTCCTAATGAAAAACTGTTTTTT

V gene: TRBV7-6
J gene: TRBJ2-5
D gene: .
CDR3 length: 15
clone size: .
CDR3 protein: CASSLVETVQETQYF
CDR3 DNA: TGTGCCAGCAGCTTAGTCGAGACAGTCCAAGAGACCCAGTACTTC

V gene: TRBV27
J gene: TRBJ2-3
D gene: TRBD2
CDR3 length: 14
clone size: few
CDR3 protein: CASSPSGRTDTQYF
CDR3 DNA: TGTGCCAGCAGCCCAAGCGGGAGAACAGATACGCAGTATTTT

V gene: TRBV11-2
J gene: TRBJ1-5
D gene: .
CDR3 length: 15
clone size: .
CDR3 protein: CASSLDPGYNQPQHF
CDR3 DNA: TGTGCCAGCAGCTTAGATCCAGGGTACAATCAGCCCCAGCATTTT

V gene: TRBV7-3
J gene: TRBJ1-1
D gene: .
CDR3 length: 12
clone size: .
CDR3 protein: CASSYQGAEAFF
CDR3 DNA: TGTGCCAGCAGCTACCAGGGCGCTGAAGCTTTCTTT

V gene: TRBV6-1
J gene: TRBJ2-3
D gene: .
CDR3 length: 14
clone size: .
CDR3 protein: CASTFEYSTDTQYF
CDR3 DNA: TGTGCCAGCACGTTTGAGTATAGCACAGATACGCAGTATTTT

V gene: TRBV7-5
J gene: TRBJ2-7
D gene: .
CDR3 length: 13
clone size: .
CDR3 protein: CARARVVSYEQYF
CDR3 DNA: TGTGCCCGAGCTCGGGTAGTCTCCTACGAGCAGTACTTC

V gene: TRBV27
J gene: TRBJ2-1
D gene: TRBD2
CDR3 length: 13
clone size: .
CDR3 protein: CASRSHLEREVFF
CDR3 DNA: TGTGCCAGCAGGAGTCATCTAGAACGGGAGGTGTTCTTC

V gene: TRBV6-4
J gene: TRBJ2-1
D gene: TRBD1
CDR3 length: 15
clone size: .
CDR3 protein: CASSKGQGGSNEQFF
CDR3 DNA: TGTGCCAGCAGCAAGGGACAGGGGGGGTCGAATGAGCAGTTCTTC

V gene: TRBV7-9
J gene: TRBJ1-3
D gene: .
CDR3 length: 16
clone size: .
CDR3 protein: CASSPRRQSSGNTIYF
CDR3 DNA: TGTGCCAGCAGCCCTCGCCGACAGTCCTCTGGAAACACCATATATTTT

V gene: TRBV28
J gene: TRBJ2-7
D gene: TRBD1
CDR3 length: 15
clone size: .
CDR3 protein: CASSTQTGGNYEQYF
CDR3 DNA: TGTGCCAGCAGCACTCAGACAGGGGGGAACTACGAGCAGTACTTC